This TCR beta chain was recorded in a study of blood T cell repertoires in COVID-19. On the study more broadly: Acute and convalescent COVID-19 specimens originated in the United States, Italy and Spain. PBMCs, B-cell-depleted T cells, or T cells provided the cDNA or gDNA that made up the material.

In its sample, this clone was seen once. Per germline, CDR1 LGHDT and CDR2 YNNKEL (reference sequence). The CDR3 has 16 residues. V was shortened by 3 bases and J by 0 bases, with 14 bases between the two germline ends. In the original analysis: The authors estimated nucleated cell counts from reference gene primer amplification. Using immunoSEQ multiplex PCR, the repertoire was profiled, and TCRdb retains in-frame clones only, with some absent. The V and J calls and clone size were taken over from that table, and D and trimming were inferred from the DNA. The table records some 250,000 clones, approximately 80% of them present only once.

J is TRBJ1-1 and V is TRBV3-1 (or the pseudogene TRBV3-2); TRBD1 might be the D (6 bases). The clonotype originates from a man between 25 and 39 years old who had recovered from COVID-19. Sequencing used peripheral blood. This CDR3 is CASSQAYRVMNTEAFF. The CDR3 nucleotides are TGTGCCAGCAGCCAGGCATACAGGGTCATGAACACTGAAGCTTTCTTT.